This TCR beta chain appears in the sequencing data of a study of blood T cells in healthy people across ages. This CDR3 comprises 15 residues. Germline CDR1 and CDR2: DFQATT and SNEGSKA (reference sequence). Germline trimming cut 5 bases from V and 3 bases from J; bases unmatched to any gene: 11. Extraction of total RNA produced a minimum of 5 micrograms from each sample. Primers used in a second PCR of about 6 to 11 cycles were a sample-barcoded 5' primer and a J-beta primer mix. Template switching added a 12-random-nucleotide identifier to every cDNA molecule. TCRdb recomputed calls from the 5' RACE reads with MiXCR, one row per CDR3 protein. The repertoire holds about 760,000 distinct CDR3 sequences, with around 50% as singletons.

The chain couples TRBV20-1 to TRBJ1-2, with 8 bases fitting TRBD1. The TCR comes from a man in his forties or fifties in good health. The sequenced material came from blood. This CDR3 reads CSAGDRDRRYYGYTF. DNA of the CDR3: TGCAGTGCTGGTGACCGGGACAGGCGATACTATGGCTACACCTTC.